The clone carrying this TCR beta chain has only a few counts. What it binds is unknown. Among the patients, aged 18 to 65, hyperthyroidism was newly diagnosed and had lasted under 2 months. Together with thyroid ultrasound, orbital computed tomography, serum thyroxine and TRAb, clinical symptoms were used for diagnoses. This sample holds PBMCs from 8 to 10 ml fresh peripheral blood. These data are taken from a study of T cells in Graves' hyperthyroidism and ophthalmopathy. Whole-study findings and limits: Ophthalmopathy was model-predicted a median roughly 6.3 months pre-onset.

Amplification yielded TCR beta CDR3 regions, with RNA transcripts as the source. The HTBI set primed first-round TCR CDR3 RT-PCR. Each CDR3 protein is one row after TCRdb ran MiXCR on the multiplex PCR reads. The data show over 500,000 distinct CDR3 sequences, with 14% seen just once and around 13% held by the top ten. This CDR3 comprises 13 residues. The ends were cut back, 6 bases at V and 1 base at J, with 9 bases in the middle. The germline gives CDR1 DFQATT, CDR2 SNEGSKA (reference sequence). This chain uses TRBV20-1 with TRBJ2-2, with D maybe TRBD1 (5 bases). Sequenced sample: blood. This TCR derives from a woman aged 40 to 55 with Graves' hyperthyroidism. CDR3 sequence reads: CSADQGNTGELFF. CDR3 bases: TGCAGTGCCGACCAGGGGAACACCGGGGAGCTGTTTTTT.